The clone carrying this TCR beta chain was observed a single time. The CDR3 is 13 residues long. Germline CDR1 MGHDK, CDR2 SYGVNS. The V gene lost 2 bases and the J gene lost 9 bases, with 11 bases spanning the gap. With random hexamers, 0.5 to 1 ug RNA was reverse transcribed. TCRdb independently ran MiXCR on the immunoSEQ multiplex PCR reads; one entry per CDR3 protein. The table shows a few hundred thousand distinct CDR3 sequences, with over 90% occurring only once. This entry comes from a study of CD8 T cells in Susac syndrome. The sequence was collected from a human donor with multiple sclerosis. The chain joins TRBV25-1 to TRBJ2-1; tentative D call: TRBD2 (5 bases). Sequenced material: CD4+ T cells from PBMCs. The CDR3 DNA follows: TGTGCCAGCAGTGAACCCCGGGGTACTGAGCAGTTCTTC. Translating it yields CASSEPRGTEQFF.